Below, 22 T cell receptor beta chains from the same sample are listed, as sequenced in a study of T cell repertoires in cytomegalovirus infection. TCRdb passed the reads through MiXCR, listing each CDR3 protein once. The sample has some 150,000 distinct CDR3 sequences, 5.5% to 7% seen once; the top ten hold 18%. What was sequenced was PBMCs. All receptors come from a human donor in good health (CMV status not recorded). Some clones in this sample may be carry-over from other donors' samples.

The chain has TRBV28 and TRBJ1-1; a possible D gene is TRBD1 (5 bases). The length of the CDR3 is 13 residues. Trimming left V 5 bases short and J 11 bases short, with 18 bases between. The germline V gene has CDR1 MDHEN and CDR2 SYDVKM. DNA for the CDR3: TGTGCCAGCAGTCTAGGGGCTGCGCTTGGCGCTTTCTTT. Encoded protein: CASSLGAALGAFF.

This clonotype was recorded many times. V gene TRBV12-3 or TRBV12-4 combines with J gene TRBJ2-7; 9 nucleotides align to TRBD2. CDR3 length equals 17 residues. With 5 bases clipped from V and 2 bases from J, the junction kept 13 bases outside the gene matches. The CDR3 DNA is TGTGCCAGCAGTCCTCAGGGCCTAGCGGGACGTCCCTACGAGCAGTACTTC. Translated, it gives CASSPQGLAGRPYEQYF.

A few counts support this clonotype. The chain is built from TRBV12-3 or TRBV12-4 and TRBJ1-2; D is possibly TRBD1 (5 bases). The CDR3 contains 15 residues. V was shortened by 6 bases and J by 4 bases, with 18 bases between the two germline ends. The chain's CDR3 is CASSLQGRESYGYTF. Written as DNA, the CDR3 is TGTGCCAGCAGCTTGCAGGGACGTGAGAGCTATGGCTACACCTTC.

This clonotype has at least ten counts. The V and J genes are TRBV7-9 and TRBJ2-5; D unresolved. The CDR3 covers 13 residues. Trimming cost V 5 bases and J 4 bases, with 11 bases left between them. Germline CDR1 reads SEHNR; CDR2 reads FQNEAQ (reference sequence). The CDR3 region is CASSPLRAETQYF. The CDR3 DNA sequence: TGTGCCAGCAGCCCCCTCCGGGCAGAGACCCAGTACTTC.

This clonotype was found many times. The chain joins TRBV6-2 or TRBV6-3 to TRBJ2-2, with 8 bases identical to TRBD1. CDR1 is MNHEY and CDR2 is SVGEGT in the germline V gene. The CDR3 has 16 residues. V lost 7 bases, J lost 6 bases, and 13 bases stayed unmatched. The CDR3 DNA reads TGTGCCAGCACCTTTCAGGGACAGGCGGTTTCCGGGGAGCTGTTTTTT. This encodes CASTFQGQAVSGELFF.

This clonotype was detected many times. This sequence joins TRBV7-2 and TRBJ2-3; maybe TRBD2 (6 bases). The CDR3 runs to 16 residues. CDR1 SGHTA and CDR2 FQGNSA come from the germline V gene. V was cut by 2 bases and J by 0 bases, with 12 bases left in between. The CDR3 sequence: CASSLSGDSSTDTQYF. The CDR3 nucleotides are TGTGCCAGCAGCTTAAGTGGGGACTCAAGCACAGATACGCAGTATTTT.

This clonotype has at least ten counts. The rearrangement links TRBV7-9 to TRBJ1-1; D is ambiguous. The germline V and J ends were trimmed by 5 bases and 4 bases, with 8 bases remaining between them. Germline-derived CDR1 and CDR2 are SEHNR and FQNEAQ (reference sequence). This CDR3 comprises 12 residues. CDR3 in DNA: TGTGCCAGCAGCGAGCCCCGCACTGAAGCTTTCTTT. This sequence encodes CASSEPRTEAFF.

The table lists this clonotype with many counts. The chain is built from TRBV7-3 and TRBJ2-7, with D possibly matching TRBD1 (6 bases). Looked up from germline, CDR1 is SGHTA and CDR2 is FQGTGA. Deletions cut 1 base from V and 1 base from J, with 20 bases between. The CDR3 contains 18 residues. CDR3 region: CASSLISGSRGGSYEQYF. CDR3 in DNA: TGTGCCAGCAGCTTAATCTCAGGATCCAGAGGGGGTTCCTACGAGCAGTACTTC.

V is TRBV29-1 and J is TRBJ1-1; 7 nucleotides line up with TRBD1. V gave up 6 bases and J gave up 7 bases; unmatched junction bases: 17. This CDR3 comprises 15 residues. Germline CDR1 SQVTM, CDR2 ANQGSEA. CDR3 sequence: CSVVYPDRDGDEAFF. The CDR3, as DNA: TGCAGCGTGGTCTATCCAGACAGGGACGGGGATGAAGCTTTCTTT.

At least ten counts were recorded for this clonotype. The CDR3 region is CASPTSLPSGGPYNEQFF. For the CDR3, the DNA is TGTGCCAGCCCGACGAGCCTCCCTAGCGGGGGACCCTACAATGAGCAGTTCTTC. The chain combines TRBV7-2 with TRBJ2-1; 10 bases match TRBD2. Germline V gene lookup returns CDR1 SGHTA and CDR2 FQGNSA. With 8 bases clipped from V and 2 bases from J, the junction kept 15 bases outside the gene matches. This CDR3 is built from 18 residues. The whole variable domain, remainder taken from reference TRBV7-2 and TRBJ2-1, is GAGVSQSPSNKVTEKGKDVELRCDPISGHTALYWYRQSLGQGLEFLIYFQGNSAPDKSGLPSDRFSAERTGGSVSTLTIQRTQQEDSAVYLCASPTSLPSGGPYNEQFFGPGTRLTVL.

This clonotype was observed many times. The chain combines TRBV5-4 with TRBJ2-5; no clear D gene. Trimming took 5 bases from V and 7 from J, leaving 15 bases between them. CDR3 length equals 13 residues. Per germline, CDR1 SGHNT and CDR2 YYREEE (reference sequence). The CDR3 DNA reads as TGTGCCAGCAGGCCCCCCGCCGAGCGGACCCAGTACTTC. This codes for CASRPPAERTQYF.

CDR3 protein: CASSQENQETQYF. The CDR3 nucleotides read TGTGCCAGCAGCCAAGAAAATCAAGAGACCCAGTACTTC. This sequence joins TRBV14 and TRBJ2-5; no clear D gene. CDR1 and CDR2 (germline): SGHDN, FVKESK. Trimming removed 0 bases at V and 2 bases at J, with 4 bases between. The length of the CDR3 is 13 residues.

This clonotype came up many times. The rearrangement uses TRBV7-9 and TRBJ1-2; D gene uncertain. Trimming removed 3 bases at V and 5 bases at J, with 10 bases between. Germline CDR1 is SEHNR and CDR2 is FQNEAQ (reference sequence). The CDR3 consists of 13 residues. CDR3 sequence: CASSFAIQYGYTF. The CDR3 DNA sequence: TGTGCCAGCAGCTTTGCCATACAGTATGGCTACACCTTC.

This clonotype was seen repeatedly, ten times or more. The CDR3 is CATSRDAPGRDAAHNEQFF. Written as DNA, the CDR3 is TGTGCCACCAGCAGAGATGCTCCGGGGCGGGACGCCGCGCACAATGAGCAGTTCTTC. This sequence joins TRBV15 and TRBJ2-1; possible D gene TRBD2, 6 bases. Germline lookup yields CDR1 LNHNV and CDR2 YYDKDF (reference sequence). Deletions cut 0 bases from V and 5 bases from J, with 23 bases between. CDR3 length: 19 amino acids.

The sample holds many counts of this clonotype. J is TRBJ1-5 and V is TRBV27, with D perhaps matching TRBD1 (6 bases). Germline V lookup: CDR1 MNHEY, CDR2 SMNVEV (reference sequence). The CDR3 extends over 19 amino acids. V shed 6 bases and J shed 2 bases, with 26 bases lying between them. This CDR3 reads CASSPRGQGPSVRNQPQHF. DNA for the CDR3: TGTGCCAGCAGCCCCCGGGGGCAGGGCCCGTCCGTGCGCAATCAGCCCCAGCATTTT.

This clonotype was counted a few times. V and J are TRBV10-1 and TRBJ1-3, with a tentative D call TRBD1 (5 bases). CDR1 is WNHNN and CDR2 is SYGVQD in the germline V gene (reference sequence). Trimming took 3 bases from V and 0 from J, leaving 9 bases between them. The CDR3 loop spans 15 amino acids. This chain's CDR3 is CASSEDSRSGNTIYF. DNA for the CDR3: TGCGCCAGCAGTGAAGACAGCCGCTCTGGAAACACCATATATTTT.

This chain links TRBV5-1 with TRBJ1-1; D is possibly TRBD1 (6 bases). This CDR3 comprises 15 residues. Germline CDR1 SGHRS, CDR2 YFSETQ. Trimming removed 3 bases at V and 3 bases at J, with 15 bases between. For the CDR3, the DNA is TGCGCCAGCAGCTGGACTGGACAGTCCGACACTGAAGCTTTCTTT. Encoded protein: CASSWTGQSDTEAFF.

This clonotype was detected many times. V usage is TRBV7-2 and J usage is TRBJ2-1; 9 bases agree with TRBD2. The CDR3 has 16 residues. The germline CDR1 and CDR2 sequences are SGHTA and FQGNSA. After removal of 5 bases from V and 2 bases from J, the junction contained 7 bases not matched to a gene. CDR3 nucleotide sequence: TGTGCCAGCAGCGAGGGCGGGGGGGCACCCTACAATGAGCAGTTCTTC. Its protein is CASSEGGGAPYNEQFF.

Many counts were recorded for this clonotype. The CDR3 nucleotides are TGTGCCAGCAGTTGGTCGGGTAATGAAAAACTGTTTTTT. It codes for CASSWSGNEKLFF. This sequence joins TRBV27 and TRBJ1-4; no definite D call. The CDR3 is made up of 13 amino acids. Trimming removed 4 bases from V and 4 bases from J, with 7 bases in between. Germline V gene sequence: CDR1 MNHEY, CDR2 SMNVEV (reference sequence).

This clonotype was seen at least ten times. V gene TRBV7-3 combines with J gene TRBJ2-1; D is ambiguous. The CDR3 has 13 residues. Trimming removed 5 bases from V and 12 bases from J, with 17 bases in between. The V gene's germline CDR1 is SGHTA and CDR2 FQGTGA. This CDR3 is CASSPRPEMVQFF. CDR3 DNA sequence: TGTGCCAGCAGCCCCAGACCCGAGATGGTGCAGTTCTTC.

This chain uses TRBV20-1 with TRBJ2-5, with D perhaps matching TRBD2 (5 bases). The length of the CDR3 is 12 residues. V was trimmed by 6 bases and J by 5 bases, leaving 13 bases between them. Germline CDR1 is DFQATT and CDR2 is SNEGSKA (reference sequence). The CDR3 sequence: CSAPTRDETQYF. The CDR3 region has the DNA TGCAGTGCACCCACTAGGGATGAGACCCAGTACTTC.

This clonotype was detected only a few times. The chain carries TRBV11-2 and TRBJ2-1, with D possibly matching TRBD1 (6 bases). The germline gives CDR1 SGHAT, CDR2 FQNNGV. This CDR3 has 14 residues. With 1 base removed from V and 4 bases from J, the gap between germline ends came to 8 bases. Here the CDR3 reads CASSLGDRYNEQFF. CDR3 in DNA: TGTGCCAGCAGCTTAGGTGACAGGTACAATGAGCAGTTCTTC.